These 13 T cell receptor beta chains came from one sample sequenced in a study of blood T cell repertoires in COVID-19. Measured with immunoSEQ multiplex PCR; TCRdb has only the in-frame clones, and not every one. Altogether some 290,000 clones are present, around 90% being singletons, with the ten largest covering about 1%. Material for sequencing was peripheral blood. Every receptor here comes from a woman in her thirties or forties with COVID-19, enrolled during active disease.

This clone was picked up a small number of times. V and J are TRBV27 and TRBJ2-1; D is unresolved. Germline V gives CDR1 MNHEY, CDR2 SMNVEV (reference sequence). There are 15 residues in the CDR3. V lost 5 bases and J 0 bases, leaving 11 bases between the germline ends. CDR3 sequence reads: CASSVIFSSYNEQFF. The CDR3 DNA sequence: TGTGCCAGCAGTGTAATTTTTAGCTCCTACAATGAGCAGTTCTTC.

The V call is TRBV11-2, the J call TRBJ2-1; 14 nucleotides line up with TRBD2. CDR3 length: 16 amino acids. From germline, CDR1 is SGHAT and CDR2 FQNNGV. V shed 5 bases, J shed 7 bases, and the junction held 7 bases outside the gene matches. The CDR3: CASSPTSGGAWNEQFF. Here the CDR3 DNA reads TGTGCCAGCAGCCCGACTAGCGGGGGGGCTTGGAATGAGCAGTTCTTC.

V usage is TRBV28 and J usage is TRBJ1-1; D gene ambiguous. This CDR3 contains 12 residues. CDR1 and CDR2 (germline): MDHEN, SYDVKM. V dropped 7 bases and J dropped 10 bases, with 16 bases sitting between them. The CDR3: CASTSFAVVAFF. CDR3 nucleotides: TGTGCCAGCACCTCCTTCGCGGTTGTAGCTTTCTTT.

Here the CDR3 reads CASGPDRQETQYF. CDR3 nucleotide sequence: TGTGCTAGTGGCCCTGACAGACAAGAGACCCAGTACTTC. The gene calls are TRBV12-5 and TRBJ2-5; D might be TRBD1 (5 bases). V lost 6 bases and J 2 bases, leaving 10 bases between the germline ends. The CDR3 loop spans 13 amino acids. Looked up from germline, CDR1 is LGHNT and CDR2 is FRNRAP.

V is TRBV6-2 or TRBV6-3 and J is TRBJ2-7; 8 bases line up with TRBD2. V shed 2 bases, J shed 2 bases, and the junction held 5 bases outside the gene matches. This CDR3 contains 15 residues. CDR1 is MNHEY and CDR2 is SVGEGT in the germline V gene. The CDR3 sequence is CASSYRERGTYEQYF. The DNA of the CDR3 is TGTGCCAGCAGTTACCGGGAGCGGGGGACCTACGAGCAGTACTTC.

V usage is TRBV6-6 and J usage is TRBJ1-6; TRBD1 aligns across 9 bases. V lost 5 bases, J lost 8 bases, and 7 bases stayed unmatched. Germline CDR1 and CDR2: MNHNY and SVGAGI (reference sequence). CDR3 length: 15 amino acids. CDR3 coding DNA: TGTGCCAGCAGTCGCGGGACAGGGAATGATTCACCCCTCCACTTT. Translating it yields CASSRGTGNDSPLHF.

This clone was seen only once. This chain connects TRBV7-2 to TRBJ1-5; D not resolved. The CDR3 runs to 14 residues. V was clipped by 1 base and J by 0 bases, with 4 bases between them. Germline V CDR1 and CDR2: SGHTA, FQGNSA. CDR3 in DNA: TGTGCCAGCAGCTTAGACAATAGCAATCAGCCCCAGCATTTT. Translation: CASSLDNSNQPQHF.

This chain connects TRBV11-2 to TRBJ2-7, with a tentative D call TRBD1 (5 bases). The CDR3 is 15 amino acids. Germline CDR1 SGHAT, CDR2 FQNNGV. Trimming removed 5 bases at V and 1 base at J, with 15 bases between. CDR3 DNA sequence: TGTGCCAGCAGCCTCCCTTACAGGAGTTCCTACGAGCAGTACTTC. The encoded protein is CASSLPYRSSYEQYF.

The V and J genes are TRBV12-3 or TRBV12-4 and TRBJ1-1; no clear D gene. This CDR3 is 12 amino acids long. Trimming removed 6 bases from V and 4 bases from J, with 9 bases in between. CDR3 sequence: CASSPMATEAFF. The CDR3 DNA reads TGTGCCAGCAGCCCGATGGCCACTGAAGCTTTCTTT.

This clone was seen a handful of times. The same CDR3 is also encoded by other DNA sequences in this sample. The chain joins TRBV6-6 to TRBJ1-1; D might be TRBD1 (6 bases). Germline V gives CDR1 MNHNY, CDR2 SVGAGI (reference sequence). Trimming left V 6 bases short and J 4 bases short, with 12 bases between. This CDR3 has 13 residues. As DNA, the CDR3 is TGTGCCAGCAGCTCCCAGGGGACCACTGAAGCTTTCTTT. Amino acid sequence: CASSSQGTTEAFF.

The rearrangement joins TRBV27 to TRBJ2-6; D perhaps matches TRBD1 (6 bases). Germline CDR1 MNHEY, CDR2 SMNVEV (reference sequence). This CDR3 spans 17 amino acids. V was clipped by 3 bases and J by 0 bases, with 12 bases between them. The CDR3 DNA sequence: TGTGCCAGCAGTTTCCTTAACAGGGTCTCTGGGGCCAACGTCCTGACTTTC. Encoded protein: CASSFLNRVSGANVLTF.

There are a few counts of this clone. The chain is built from TRBV27 and TRBJ1-5, with a possible D match to TRBD1 (6 bases). Germline values: CDR1 MNHEY, CDR2 SMNVEV (reference sequence). CDR3 length equals 16 residues. V was clipped by 5 bases and J by 4 bases, with 18 bases between them. CDR3 coding DNA: TGTGCCAGCAGTGAGGGGATACAGGGTTCGAATCAGCCCCAGCATTTT. Translating it yields CASSEGIQGSNQPQHF.

The V and J genes are TRBV30 and TRBJ1-2; TRBD1 is a possible D gene (6 bases). V dropped 3 bases and J dropped 1 base, with 15 bases sitting between them. Germline CDR1 reads GTSNPN; CDR2 reads SVGIG (reference sequence). There are 15 residues in the CDR3. CDR3 DNA: TGTGCCTGGAGGGACGGACAGCGATTTAACTATGGCTACACCTTC. Translating it yields CAWRDGQRFNYGYTF.